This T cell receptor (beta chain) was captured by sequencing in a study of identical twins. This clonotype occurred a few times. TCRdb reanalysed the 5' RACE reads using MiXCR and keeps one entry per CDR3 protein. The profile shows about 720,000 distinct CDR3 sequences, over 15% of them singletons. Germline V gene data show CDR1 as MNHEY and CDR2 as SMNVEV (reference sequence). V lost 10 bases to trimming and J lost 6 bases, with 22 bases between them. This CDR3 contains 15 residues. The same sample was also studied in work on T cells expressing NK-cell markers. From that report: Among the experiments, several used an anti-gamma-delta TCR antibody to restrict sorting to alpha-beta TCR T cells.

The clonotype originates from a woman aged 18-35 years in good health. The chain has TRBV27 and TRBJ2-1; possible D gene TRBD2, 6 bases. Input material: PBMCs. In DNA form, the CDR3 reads TGTGCCATCCGGCCCCCGAACAGCGGGCCCAATGAGCAGTTCTTC. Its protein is CAIRPPNSGPNEQFF.